This TCR beta chain was sequenced for a study of blood T cell repertoires in COVID-19. In its sample, this clone was seen once. Method: immunoSEQ multiplex PCR; TCRdb's copy keeps in-frame clones and lacks some. The sample lists 250,000 to 350,000 clones, 85% to 90% occurring once. CDR3 length: 15 amino acids. Germline V gene sequence: CDR1 SGHRS, CDR2 YFSETQ. V was shortened by 1 base and J by 4 bases, with 13 bases between the two germline ends. Source material: peripheral blood. The rearrangement links TRBV5-1 to TRBJ2-3; D is possibly TRBD1 (6 bases). The source of this sequence is a woman between 25 and 40 years old with COVID-19, enrolled during active disease. For the CDR3, the DNA is TGCGCCAGCAGCTTGACAGGACAGAGGGCAGATACGCAGTATTTT. Translating gives CASSLTGQRADTQYF.